A single sample gave rise to the 26 T cell receptor beta chains below, sequenced in a study of response to subunit inactivated influenza vaccine. Each CDR3 protein is one row after TCRdb ran MiXCR on the RT-PCR reads. Of over 750,000 distinct CDR3 sequences listed, over 20% are singletons. Sequenced material: PBMCs from blood, taken more than 4 days after vaccination. These TCRs come from a man aged 50-60 years who received an inactivated influenza vaccine.

This clonotype was detected ten times or more. The gene calls are TRBV5-6 and TRBJ2-3; weak D call: TRBD2 (5 bases). The germline V and J ends were trimmed by 0 bases and 9 bases, with 8 bases remaining between them. The CDR3 runs 12 residues. Germline assignment: CDR1 SGHDT and CDR2 YYEEEE. CDR3 nucleotide sequence: TGTGCCAGCAGCTTGGCAAGCGGCACGCAGTATTTT. Translation gives CASSLASGTQYF.

This clonotype was detected ten times or more. The chain is built from TRBV12-3 or TRBV12-4 and TRBJ2-7, with 10 bases lining up with TRBD1. The CDR3 loop spans 14 amino acids. V lost 6 bases, J lost 7 bases, and 9 bases stayed unmatched. CDR3 in amino acids: CASRGQGLFAEQYF. CDR3 nucleotide sequence: TGTGCCAGCAGGGGACAGGGGCTTTTTGCGGAGCAGTACTTC.

This chain joins TRBV25-1 and TRBJ2-5, with a possible D match to TRBD1 (6 bases). Germline loops: CDR1 MGHDK, CDR2 SYGVNS. There are 14 residues in the CDR3. The germline V and J ends were trimmed by 8 bases and 4 bases, with 17 bases remaining between them. The CDR3 nucleotides are TGTGCCAGCGGCGAAAAACAGGGATCAGAGACCCAGTACTTC. It yields the protein CASGEKQGSETQYF.

This clonotype was seen many times. This chain links TRBV20-1 with TRBJ2-5, with 11 bases fitting TRBD2. The germline V gene has CDR1 DFQATT and CDR2 SNEGSKA (reference sequence). With V trimmed by 1 base and J by 3 bases, 4 bases remained unmatched. There are 15 residues in the CDR3. CDR3 in DNA: TGCAGTGCTAGAGTAGCGGGGGGGCCGGAAGAGACCCAGTACTTC. As protein: CSARVAGGPEETQYF.

The gene calls are TRBV6-1 and TRBJ2-7, with D tentatively TRBD2 (6 bases). The CDR3 covers 14 residues. Germline-derived CDR1 and CDR2 are MNHNS and SASEGT. Trimming pared 7 bases from V and 3 bases from J, leaving 16 bases between. The CDR3 loop reads CASTHPAGVYEQYF. DNA for the CDR3: TGTGCCAGCACCCACCCAGCGGGCGTCTACGAGCAGTACTTC.

This clonotype was seen repeatedly, ten times or more. This rearrangement joins TRBV12-3 or TRBV12-4 to TRBJ1-5; 8 nucleotides align to TRBD1. The CDR3 is 16 residues long. J lost 5 bases, V lost 2 bases, and 8 bases had no gene match. The CDR3 protein is CASSLFVGQGDQPQHF. As DNA, the CDR3 is TGTGCCAGCAGTTTATTCGTTGGACAGGGTGATCAGCCCCAGCATTTT.

This clonotype was detected a few times. CDR3 in DNA: TGTGCCAGCAGCGCGGGACTAGCGGAGTCCTACGAGCAGTACTTC. This translates into CASSAGLAESYEQYF. The chain uses TRBV9 and TRBJ2-7; TRBD2 aligns across 11 bases. The CDR3 sequence is 15 residues long. The V segment lost 3 bases and the J segment 1 base; nucleotides outside the gene matches: 3. CDR1 and CDR2 from the germline V gene are SGDLS and YYNGEE.

The table lists this clonotype with a few counts. V gene TRBV12-3 or TRBV12-4 combines with J gene TRBJ1-3; unclear D gene. The CDR3 totals 14 residues. Trimming removed 1 base from V and 2 bases from J, with 6 bases in between. CDR3 sequence: CASSLGGPGNTIYF. CDR3 DNA: TGTGCCAGCAGTTTAGGAGGGCCTGGAAACACCATATATTTT.

This clonotype was detected only a few times. The chain couples TRBV30 to TRBJ2-6; no clear D gene. The CDR3 runs to 15 residues. Deletions cut 3 bases from V and 4 bases from J, with 13 bases between. CDR1 is GTSNPN and CDR2 is SVGIG in the germline V gene (reference sequence). CDR3: CAWRATGLGANVLTF. CDR3 coding DNA: TGTGCCTGGAGAGCGACCGGGCTGGGGGCCAACGTCCTGACTTTC.

The table lists this clonotype with a few counts. The V gene is TRBV29-1, the J gene TRBJ2-5; 8 positions agree with TRBD1. This CDR3 is 13 amino acids long. V lost 6 bases to trimming and J lost 5 bases; unmatched junction nucleotides: 8. From germline, CDR1 is SQVTM and CDR2 ANQGSEA. Here the CDR3 reads CSVRAGGGETQYF. DNA of the CDR3: TGCAGCGTCCGAGCAGGGGGCGGGGAGACCCAGTACTTC.

CDR3 in amino acids: CASREQGATGELFF. The CDR3 DNA sequence: TGTGCCAGCCGGGAACAGGGGGCCACCGGGGAGCTGTTTTTT. The genes are TRBV27 and TRBJ2-2; 9 nucleotides agree with TRBD1. The germline V gene has CDR1 MNHEY and CDR2 SMNVEV (reference sequence). V trimming: 8 bases; J trimming: 4 bases; junction bases outside the gene matches: 5. The CDR3 has 14 amino acids.

Only a few counts were recorded for this clonotype. V gene TRBV20-1 combines with J gene TRBJ2-3; TRBD2 aligns across 8 bases. The CDR3 totals 14 residues. V lost 0 bases, J lost 6 bases, and 5 bases stayed unmatched. Per the germline V gene, CDR1 is DFQATT and CDR2 is SNEGSKA (reference sequence). The CDR3 nucleotides read TGCAGTGCTAGAGAGCGGGGGGCCTCTGATACGCAGTATTTT. It translates to CSARERGASDTQYF.

The chain couples TRBV6-5 to TRBJ1-1; D is unresolved. Germline CDR1 is MNHEY and CDR2 is SVGAGI. The V end was cut by 4 bases, the J end by 1 base, with 13 bases between. This CDR3 is built from 15 residues. Written as DNA, the CDR3 is TGTGCCAGCAGTTCCTCGACGAGAAGGAACACTGAAGCTTTCTTT. It codes for CASSSSTRRNTEAFF.

The rearrangement links TRBV4-2 to TRBJ2-7; 8 nucleotides line up with TRBD2. Germline CDR1 and CDR2: LGHNA and YNFKEQ. The length of the CDR3 is 16 residues. Unmatched junction bases numbered 9, after V lost 5 bases and J lost 0 bases. CDR3 loop: CASSSTQAGDSYEQYF. The CDR3 nucleotides are TGTGCCAGCAGCTCTACGCAAGCGGGAGACTCCTACGAGCAGTACTTC.

This clonotype was found a few times. The chain carries TRBV6-5 and TRBJ2-3, with D hard to call. Germline lookup yields CDR1 MNHEY and CDR2 SVGAGI. Trimming shortened V by 0 bases and J by 0 bases, and 7 bases separated the two germline ends. CDR3 length: 15 amino acids. CDR3 amino acids: CASSYSRPSTDTQYF. CDR3 sequence (DNA): TGTGCCAGCAGTTACTCCAGACCTAGCACAGATACGCAGTATTTT.

Only a few counts were recorded for this clonotype. The chain links TRBV12-3 or TRBV12-4 to TRBJ2-5; D remains ambiguous. V lost 3 bases and J 5 bases, leaving 13 bases between the germline ends. The CDR3 runs to 14 residues. The CDR3 spells CASSFRRFTETQYF. The CDR3 region has the DNA TGTGCCAGCAGTTTTCGACGGTTCACGGAGACCCAGTACTTC.

J is TRBJ1-2 and V is TRBV7-2, with a tentative D call TRBD1 (5 bases). The CDR3 is made up of 15 amino acids. In germline, CDR1 is SGHTA, CDR2 FQGNSA. The V end was cut by 5 bases, the J end by 2 bases, with 15 bases between. The CDR3 sequence: CASSPSQTVNYGYTF. In DNA form, the CDR3 reads TGTGCCAGCAGCCCTTCCCAGACAGTGAACTATGGCTACACCTTC.

Remarks on this clonotype: The junction and the germline gene differ at one end; a read error may be behind it. V and J are TRBV7-7 and TRBJ2-5, with D perhaps TRBD1 (6 bases). This CDR3 spans 16 amino acids. The V gene's germline CDR1 is SSHAT and CDR2 FNYEAQ (reference sequence). CDR3 bases: TGTGCTAGCAGCTTAGCAGATCTAGGGGGTTGGGAGACCCAGTACTTC. Translation: CASSLADLGGWETQYF.

The chain uses TRBV6-1 and TRBJ1-1; 7 positions agree with TRBD1. Germline CDR1 reads MNHNS; CDR2 reads SASEGT. V lost 6 bases to trimming and J lost 5 bases; unmatched junction nucleotides: 9. The CDR3 consists of 14 residues. CDR3 in amino acids: CASRDSNRGTEAFF. CDR3 nucleotides: TGTGCCAGCAGGGATAGCAACAGGGGTACTGAAGCTTTCTTT.

This clonotype showed up just a few times. This chain joins TRBV10-3 and TRBJ1-1; no definite D call. V was trimmed by 6 bases and J by 4 bases, leaving 18 bases between them. Per the germline V gene, CDR1 is ENHRY and CDR2 is SYGVKD. CDR3 length: 15 amino acids. CDR3 in amino acids: CAISGDRARGTEAFF. The CDR3 nucleotides read TGTGCCATCAGCGGCGACCGAGCCCGGGGCACTGAAGCTTTCTTT.

The rearrangement uses TRBV6-5 and TRBJ1-1; D gene ambiguous. With 2 bases removed from V and 1 base from J, the gap between germline ends came to 11 bases. CDR1 and CDR2 (germline): MNHEY, SVGAGI. The CDR3 consists of 15 residues. The CDR3 bases are TGTGCCAGCAGTTACGATAAGCCGGGGAACACTGAAGCTTTCTTT. Residues: CASSYDKPGNTEAFF.

The rearrangement uses TRBV27 and TRBJ2-2; D unresolved. V was pared by 4 bases and J by 5 bases, with 14 bases between. The CDR3 has 15 amino acids. Per germline, CDR1 MNHEY and CDR2 SMNVEV (reference sequence). CDR3 sequence: CASSWLSSSTGELFF. In DNA form, the CDR3 reads TGTGCCAGCAGTTGGCTAAGTTCCTCTACCGGGGAGCTGTTTTTT.

The chain couples TRBV20-1 to TRBJ2-1; 7 bases align to TRBD2. V lost 5 bases to trimming and J lost 3 bases; unmatched junction nucleotides: 10. Germline V gene sequence: CDR1 DFQATT, CDR2 SNEGSKA (reference sequence). CDR3 length: 15 residues. The CDR3 sequence: CSAPQAGLIYNEQFF. DNA of the CDR3: TGCAGTGCTCCTCAAGCGGGACTTATCTACAATGAGCAGTTCTTC.

This clonotype turned up a few times. This chain's CDR3 is CATSRRGAGSDTQYF. The CDR3 coding sequence is TGTGCCACCAGCAGGAGGGGCGCCGGGTCAGATACGCAGTATTTT. The chain joins TRBV15 to TRBJ2-3; either TRBD1 or TRBD2 may supply D (5 bases each). V lost 3 bases to trimming and J lost 4 bases, with 14 bases between them. CDR3 length: 15 residues. The V gene's germline CDR1 is LNHNV and CDR2 YYDKDF (reference sequence).

The J gene is TRBJ2-2, the V gene TRBV12-3 or TRBV12-4, with D perhaps TRBD2 (5 bases). The CDR3 consists of 15 residues. The V gene lost 3 bases and the J gene lost 1 base, with 9 bases spanning the gap. CDR3 in amino acids: CASSFRTENTGELFF. DNA of the CDR3: TGTGCCAGCAGTTTTAGGACTGAGAACACCGGGGAGCTGTTTTTT.

The chain links TRBV12-3 or TRBV12-4 to TRBJ2-7; no reliable D call. V lost 4 bases, J lost 2 bases, and 12 bases lay in between. The CDR3 spans 14 residues. This chain's CDR3 is CASSSKGVTYEQYF. The CDR3 region has the DNA TGTGCCAGCAGTTCCAAGGGCGTGACCTACGAGCAGTACTTC.